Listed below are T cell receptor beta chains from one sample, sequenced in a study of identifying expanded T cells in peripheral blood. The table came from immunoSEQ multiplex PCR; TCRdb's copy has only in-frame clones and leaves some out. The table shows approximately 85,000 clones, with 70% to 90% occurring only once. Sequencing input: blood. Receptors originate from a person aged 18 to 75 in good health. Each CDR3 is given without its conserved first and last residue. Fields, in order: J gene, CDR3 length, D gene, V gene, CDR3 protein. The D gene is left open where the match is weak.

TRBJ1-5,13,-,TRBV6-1,ASSELGGPNQPQH
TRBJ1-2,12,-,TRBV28,ASSLPWGFHGYT
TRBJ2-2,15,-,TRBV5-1,ASSLEGRGPNTGELF
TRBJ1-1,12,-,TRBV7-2,ASSADRPNTEAF
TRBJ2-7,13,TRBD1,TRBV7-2,ASSLGGQGVYEQY
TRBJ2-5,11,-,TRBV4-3,ASSRAGQETQY
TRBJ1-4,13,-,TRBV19,ASSHRASTNEKLF
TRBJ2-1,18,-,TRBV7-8,ASSLAGARLRPFGGNEQF
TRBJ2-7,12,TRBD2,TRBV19,ASSIGSGTYEQY
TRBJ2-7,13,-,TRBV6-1,ASSHLTGEPYEQY
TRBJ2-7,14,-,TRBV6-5,ASSYKGGLLLYEQY
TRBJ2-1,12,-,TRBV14,ASSQVVGLGEQF
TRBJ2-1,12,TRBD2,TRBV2,ASRGLAGRDEQF
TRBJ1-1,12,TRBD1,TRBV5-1,ASSPGQGETEAF
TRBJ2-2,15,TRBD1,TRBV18,ASSPPGTGVQSGELF
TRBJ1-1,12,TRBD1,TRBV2,ARDRGLVNTEAF
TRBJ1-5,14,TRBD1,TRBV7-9,ASSRGAGGANQPQH
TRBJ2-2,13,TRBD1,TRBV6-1,ASSFGGQGFGELF
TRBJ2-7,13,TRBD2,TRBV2,ASSQGPSGRTEQY
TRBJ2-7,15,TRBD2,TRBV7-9,ASSRENTGTSGYEQY
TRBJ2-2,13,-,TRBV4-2,ASSQGSGNTGELF
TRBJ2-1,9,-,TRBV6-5,ASSQGNEQF
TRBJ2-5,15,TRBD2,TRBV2,ASSEEGLSSGSETQY
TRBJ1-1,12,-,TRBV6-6,ASSLTGPGTEAF
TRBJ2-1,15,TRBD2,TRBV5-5,ASSYSLAGGSYNEQF
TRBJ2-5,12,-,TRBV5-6,ASSLWVAQETQY
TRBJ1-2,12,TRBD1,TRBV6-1,ASSPDRGRNGYT
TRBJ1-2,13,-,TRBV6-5,ASSLTGPTNYGYT
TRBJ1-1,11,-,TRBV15,ATNPDGLGEAF
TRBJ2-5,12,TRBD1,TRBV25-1,ASSAEGAWETQY
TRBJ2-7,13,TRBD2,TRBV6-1,ASTGPGLAGSEQY
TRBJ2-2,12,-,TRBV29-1,SVSALTSSGELF
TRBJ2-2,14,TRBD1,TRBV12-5,ASGFVGDRDTGELF
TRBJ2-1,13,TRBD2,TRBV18,ASSSRIAGENEQF
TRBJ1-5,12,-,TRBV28,ASSSGVSNQPQH
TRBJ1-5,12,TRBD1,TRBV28,ASSLSQGHQPQH